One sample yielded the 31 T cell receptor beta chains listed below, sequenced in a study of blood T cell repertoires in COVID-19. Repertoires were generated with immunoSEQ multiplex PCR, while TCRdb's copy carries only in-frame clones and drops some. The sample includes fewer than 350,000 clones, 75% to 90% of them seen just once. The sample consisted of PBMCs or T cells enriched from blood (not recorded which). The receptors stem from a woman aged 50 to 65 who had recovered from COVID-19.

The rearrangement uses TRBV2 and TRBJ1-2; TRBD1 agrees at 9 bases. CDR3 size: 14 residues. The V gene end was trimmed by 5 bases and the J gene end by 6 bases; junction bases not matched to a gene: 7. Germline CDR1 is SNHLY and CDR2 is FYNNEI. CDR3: CASSPRTGANGYTF. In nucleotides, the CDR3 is TGTGCCAGCAGTCCCAGGACAGGGGCAAATGGCTACACCTTC.

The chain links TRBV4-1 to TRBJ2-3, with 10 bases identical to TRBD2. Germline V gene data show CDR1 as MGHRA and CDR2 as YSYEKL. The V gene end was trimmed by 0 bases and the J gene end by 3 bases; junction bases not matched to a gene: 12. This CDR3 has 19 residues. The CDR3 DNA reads TGCGCCAGCAGCCAAGACCCCAGAAGCAGCGGGAGGGGAACAGATACGCAGTATTTT. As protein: CASSQDPRSSGRGTDTQYF.

This CDR3 reads CASSFLQRANQPQHF. Written as DNA, the CDR3 is TGTGCCAGCAGTTTTCTGCAGAGGGCAAATCAGCCCCAGCATTTT. J is TRBJ1-5 and V is TRBV28; D remains unclear. The CDR3 length is 15 residues. Trimming removed 3 bases at V and 4 bases at J, with 13 bases between. From germline, CDR1 is MDHEN and CDR2 SYDVKM.

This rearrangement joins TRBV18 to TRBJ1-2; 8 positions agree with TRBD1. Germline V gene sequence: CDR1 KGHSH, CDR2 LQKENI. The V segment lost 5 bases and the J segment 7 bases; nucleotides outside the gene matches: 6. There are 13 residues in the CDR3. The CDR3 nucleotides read TGTGCCAGCTCAAGACAGGGGATGGGTGGCTACACCTTC. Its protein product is CASSRQGMGGYTF.

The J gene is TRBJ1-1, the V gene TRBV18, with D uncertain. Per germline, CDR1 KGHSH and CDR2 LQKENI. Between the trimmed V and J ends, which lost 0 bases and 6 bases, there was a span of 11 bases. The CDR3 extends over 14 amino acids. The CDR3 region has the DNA TGTGCCAGCTCACCACCTCTCGGGAGTCCTGAAGCTTTCTTT. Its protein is CASSPPLGSPEAFF.

The CDR3 nucleotides read TGCGCCAGCAGTCAGGGGGCTGGAAACACCATATATTTT. Its translation: CASSQGAGNTIYF. This chain uses TRBV5-1 with TRBJ1-3, with 7 bases identical to TRBD1. CDR1 SGHRS and CDR2 YFSETQ come from the germline V gene. Trimming removed 5 bases from V and 2 bases from J; junction bases left unmatched: 1. The CDR3 extends over 13 amino acids. Filled out from reference TRBV5-1 and TRBJ1-3, the complete variable domain reads KAGVTQTPRYLIKTRGQQVTLSCSPISGHRSVSWYQQTPGQGLQFLFEYFSETQRNKGNFPGRFSGRQFSNSRSEMNVSTLELGDSALYLCASSQGAGNTIYFGEGSWLTVV.

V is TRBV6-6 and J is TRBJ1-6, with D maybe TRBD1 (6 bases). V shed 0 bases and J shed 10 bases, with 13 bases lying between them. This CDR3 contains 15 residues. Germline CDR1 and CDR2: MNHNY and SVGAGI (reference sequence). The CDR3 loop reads CASSYSDRTGSPLHF. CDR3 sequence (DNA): TGTGCCAGCAGTTACTCAGACAGGACGGGGTCACCCCTCCACTTT.

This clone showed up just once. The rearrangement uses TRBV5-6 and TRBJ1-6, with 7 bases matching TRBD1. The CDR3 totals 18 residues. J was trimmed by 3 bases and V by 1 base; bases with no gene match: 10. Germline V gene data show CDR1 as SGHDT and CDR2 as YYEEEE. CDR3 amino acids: CASSLTGVPGNYNSPLHF. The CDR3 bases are TGTGCCAGCAGCTTGACAGGGGTCCCCGGGAACTATAATTCACCCCTCCACTTT.

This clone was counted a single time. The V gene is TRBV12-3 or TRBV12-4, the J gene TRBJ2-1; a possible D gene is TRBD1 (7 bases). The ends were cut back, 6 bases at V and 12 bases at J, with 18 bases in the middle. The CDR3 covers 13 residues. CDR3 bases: TGTGCCAGCAGAATACAGGGGACTCGCGGGCAGTTCTTC. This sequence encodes CASRIQGTRGQFF.

The DNA for the CDR3 is TGTGCCAGCAGCTTAGCTATGACAGGCCAAGAGACCCAGTACTTC. The encoded protein is CASSLAMTGQETQYF. The chain links TRBV7-2 to TRBJ2-5; D is perhaps TRBD1 (6 bases). The V gene's germline CDR1 is SGHTA and CDR2 FQGNSA. Deletions cut 0 bases from V and 1 base from J, with 9 bases between. This CDR3 contains 15 residues. Variable domain in full (rest from reference TRBV7-2 and TRBJ2-5): GAGVSQSPSNKVTEKGKDVELRCDPISGHTALYWYRQSLGQGLEFLIYFQGNSAPDKSGLPSDRFSAERTGGSVSTLTIQRTQQEDSAVYLCASSLAMTGQETQYFGPGTRLLVL.

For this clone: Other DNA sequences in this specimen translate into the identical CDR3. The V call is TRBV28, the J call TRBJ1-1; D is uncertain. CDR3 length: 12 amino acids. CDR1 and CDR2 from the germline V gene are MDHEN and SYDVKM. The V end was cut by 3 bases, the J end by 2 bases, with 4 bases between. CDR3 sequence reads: CASSFVNTEAFF. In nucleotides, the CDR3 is TGTGCCAGCAGTTTTGTAAACACTGAAGCTTTCTTT.

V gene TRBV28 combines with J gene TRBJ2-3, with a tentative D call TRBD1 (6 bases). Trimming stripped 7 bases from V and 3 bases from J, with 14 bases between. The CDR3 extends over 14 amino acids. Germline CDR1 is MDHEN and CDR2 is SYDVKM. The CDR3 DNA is TGTGCCAGCACGCTAGGACAGAGTACAGATACGCAGTATTTT. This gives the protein CASTLGQSTDTQYF.

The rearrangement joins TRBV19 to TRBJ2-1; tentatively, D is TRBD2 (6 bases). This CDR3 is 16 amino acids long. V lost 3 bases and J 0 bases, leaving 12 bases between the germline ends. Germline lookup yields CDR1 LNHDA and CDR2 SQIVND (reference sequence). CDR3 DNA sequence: TGTGCCAGTAGTATTTCGGCGGGGAGCTCCTACAATGAGCAGTTCTTC. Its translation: CASSISAGSSYNEQFF.

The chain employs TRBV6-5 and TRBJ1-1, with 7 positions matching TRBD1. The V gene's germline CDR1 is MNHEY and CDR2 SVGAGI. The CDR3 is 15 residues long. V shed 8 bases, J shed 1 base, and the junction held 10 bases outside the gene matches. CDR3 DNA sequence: TGTGCCAGCTCCAGGGACAGTCTACCGAACACTGAAGCTTTCTTT. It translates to CASSRDSLPNTEAFF.

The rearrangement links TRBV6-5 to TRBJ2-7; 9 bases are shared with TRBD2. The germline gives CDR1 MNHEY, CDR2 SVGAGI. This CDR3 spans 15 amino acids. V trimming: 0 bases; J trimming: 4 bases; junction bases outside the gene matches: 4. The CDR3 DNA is TGTGCCAGCAGTTACTCGAATAGCGGGAGATACGAGCAGTACTTC. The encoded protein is CASSYSNSGRYEQYF.

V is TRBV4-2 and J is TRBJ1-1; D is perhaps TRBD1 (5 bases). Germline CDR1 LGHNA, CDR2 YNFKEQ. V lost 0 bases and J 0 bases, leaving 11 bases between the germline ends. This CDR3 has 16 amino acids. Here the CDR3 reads CASSQDRGRVNTEAFF. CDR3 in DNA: TGTGCCAGCAGCCAAGATCGTGGCAGGGTGAACACTGAAGCTTTCTTT.

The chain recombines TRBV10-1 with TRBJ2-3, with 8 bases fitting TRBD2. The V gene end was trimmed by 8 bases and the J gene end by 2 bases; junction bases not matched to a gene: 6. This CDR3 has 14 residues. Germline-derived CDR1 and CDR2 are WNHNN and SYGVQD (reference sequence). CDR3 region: CASSTSGITDTQYF. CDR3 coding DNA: TGCGCCAGCTCCACTAGCGGTATCACAGATACGCAGTATTTT.

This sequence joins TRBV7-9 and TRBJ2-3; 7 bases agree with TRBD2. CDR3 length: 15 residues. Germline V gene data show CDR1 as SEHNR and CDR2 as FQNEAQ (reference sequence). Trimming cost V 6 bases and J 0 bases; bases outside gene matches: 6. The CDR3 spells CASRYSGASTDTQYF. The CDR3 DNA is TGTGCCAGCAGATACAGCGGGGCTAGCACAGATACGCAGTATTTT.

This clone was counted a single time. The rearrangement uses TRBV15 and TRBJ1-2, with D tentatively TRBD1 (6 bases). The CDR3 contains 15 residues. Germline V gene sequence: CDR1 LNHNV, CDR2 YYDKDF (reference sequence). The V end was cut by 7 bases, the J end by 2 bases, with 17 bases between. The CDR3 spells CATTSSGAQNYGYTF. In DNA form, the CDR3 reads TGTGCCACCACTTCCTCAGGGGCCCAGAACTATGGCTACACCTTC.

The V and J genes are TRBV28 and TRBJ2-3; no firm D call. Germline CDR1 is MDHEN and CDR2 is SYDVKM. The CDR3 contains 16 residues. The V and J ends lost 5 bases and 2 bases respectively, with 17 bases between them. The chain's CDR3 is CASSPTRKTITDTQYF. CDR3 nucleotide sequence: TGTGCCAGCAGTCCGACGAGGAAGACGATCACAGATACGCAGTATTTT.

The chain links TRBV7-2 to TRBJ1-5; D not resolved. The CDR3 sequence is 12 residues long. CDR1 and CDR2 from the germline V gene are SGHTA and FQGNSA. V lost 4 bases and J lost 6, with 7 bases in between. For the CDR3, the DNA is TGTGCCAGCAGCTCCCCCCGTCAGCCCCAGCATTTT. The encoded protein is CASSSPRQPQHF.

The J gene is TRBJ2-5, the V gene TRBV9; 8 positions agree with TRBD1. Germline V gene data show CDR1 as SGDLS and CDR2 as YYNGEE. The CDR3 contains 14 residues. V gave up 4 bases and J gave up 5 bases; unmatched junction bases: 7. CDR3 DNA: TGTGCCAGCAGCTTACGAGGGGACAGGGAGACCCAGTACTTC. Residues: CASSLRGDRETQYF.

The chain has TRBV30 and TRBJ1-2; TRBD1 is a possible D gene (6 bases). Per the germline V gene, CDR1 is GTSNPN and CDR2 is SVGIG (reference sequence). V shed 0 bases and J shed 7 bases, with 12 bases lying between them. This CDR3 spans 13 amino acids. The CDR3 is CAWSVQGWGGYTF. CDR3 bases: TGTGCCTGGAGTGTACAGGGATGGGGTGGCTACACCTTC.

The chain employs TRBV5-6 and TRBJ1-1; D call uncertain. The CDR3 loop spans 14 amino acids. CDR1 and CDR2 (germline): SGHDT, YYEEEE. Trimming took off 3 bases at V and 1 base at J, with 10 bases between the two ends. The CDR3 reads CASSSPPGNTEAFF. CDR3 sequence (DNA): TGTGCCAGCAGCTCCCCCCCAGGGAACACTGAAGCTTTCTTT.

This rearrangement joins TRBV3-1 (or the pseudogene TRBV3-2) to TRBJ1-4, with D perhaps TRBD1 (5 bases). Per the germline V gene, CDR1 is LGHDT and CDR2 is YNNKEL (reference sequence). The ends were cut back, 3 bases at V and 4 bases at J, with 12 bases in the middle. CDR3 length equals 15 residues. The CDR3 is CASSQEVRVNEKLFF. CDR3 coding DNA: TGTGCCAGCAGCCAGGAAGTCAGGGTTAATGAAAAACTGTTTTTT.

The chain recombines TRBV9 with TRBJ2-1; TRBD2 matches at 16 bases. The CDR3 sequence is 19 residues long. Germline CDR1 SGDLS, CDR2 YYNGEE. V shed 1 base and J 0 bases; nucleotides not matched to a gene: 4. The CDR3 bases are TGTGCCAGCAGCGTATTGGGACTAGCGGGAGGGAGCTCCTACAATGAGCAGTTCTTC. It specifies CASSVLGLAGGSSYNEQFF.

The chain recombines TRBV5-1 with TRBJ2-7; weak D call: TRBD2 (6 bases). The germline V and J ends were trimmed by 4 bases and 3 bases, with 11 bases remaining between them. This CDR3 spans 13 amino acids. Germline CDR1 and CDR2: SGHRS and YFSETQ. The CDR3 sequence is CASSPGTFYEQYF. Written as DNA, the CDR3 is TGCGCCAGCAGCCCCGGGACTTTCTACGAGCAGTACTTC.

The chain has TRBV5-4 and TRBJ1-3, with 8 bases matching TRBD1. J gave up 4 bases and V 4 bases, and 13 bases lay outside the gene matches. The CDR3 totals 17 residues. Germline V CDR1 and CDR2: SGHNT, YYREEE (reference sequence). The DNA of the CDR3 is TGTGCCAGCAGCCAGGACGCAGGGGGCGCGAGAGGAAACACCATATATTTT. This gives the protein CASSQDAGGARGNTIYF.

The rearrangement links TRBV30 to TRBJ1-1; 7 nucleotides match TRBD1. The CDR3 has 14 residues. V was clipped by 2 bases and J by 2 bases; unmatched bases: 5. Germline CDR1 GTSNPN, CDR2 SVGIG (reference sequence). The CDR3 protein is CAWSRRTGNTEAFF. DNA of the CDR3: TGTGCCTGGAGTAGGAGGACAGGAAACACTGAAGCTTTCTTT.

For the CDR3, the DNA is TGCGCCAGCAGCCCCGGGACAGGGGGCGTATTGGGGGAGACCCAGTACTTC. This encodes CASSPGTGGVLGETQYF. The chain recombines TRBV5-1 with TRBJ2-5; the match to TRBD1 covers 12 bases. The CDR3 runs to 17 residues. The germline V gene has CDR1 SGHRS and CDR2 YFSETQ. V gave up 4 bases and J gave up 5 bases; unmatched junction bases: 12.

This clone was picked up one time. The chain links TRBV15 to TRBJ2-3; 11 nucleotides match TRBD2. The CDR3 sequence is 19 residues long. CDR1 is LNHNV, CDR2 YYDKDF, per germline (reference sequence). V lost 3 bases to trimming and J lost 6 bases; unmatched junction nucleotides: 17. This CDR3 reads CATSSFAVELAGEWDTQYF. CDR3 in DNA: TGTGCCACCAGCAGTTTCGCCGTTGAACTAGCGGGAGAGTGGGATACGCAGTATTTT.